Below, 3 T cell receptor beta chains from the same sample are listed, as sequenced in a study of CD8 T cells in Susac syndrome. An amount of RNA that ranged from about 0.45 to 1 ug was reverse transcribed with random hexamers. TCRdb re-called the immunoSEQ multiplex PCR reads through MiXCR, storing one row per CDR3 protein. Of about 170,000 distinct CDR3 sequences listed, approximately 93% are singletons. Sequencing was done on a sample of CD4+ T cells from PBMCs. The receptors derive from a human donor with multiple sclerosis.

This clonotype appeared once. This rearrangement joins TRBV20-1 to TRBJ2-7; possibly TRBD1 for D (6 bases). Germline CDR1 reads DFQATT; CDR2 reads SNEGSKA (reference sequence). V gave up 6 bases and J gave up 3 bases, with 21 bases separating them. The CDR3 is 15 amino acids. The CDR3 protein is CSAGGTDYFLYEQYF. CDR3 nucleotides: TGCAGTGCAGGGGGTACCGACTACTTTCTCTACGAGCAGTACTTC.

The CDR3 spells CASGLVQSGGNTIYF. For the CDR3, the DNA is TGTGCTAGTGGTTTGGTACAAAGTGGAGGAAACACCATATATTTT. The chain has TRBV12-5 and TRBJ1-3; D is ambiguous. CDR3 length: 15 residues. The germline V and J ends were trimmed by 0 bases and 4 bases, with 10 bases remaining between them. Germline CDR1 reads LGHNT; CDR2 reads FRNRAP.

This chain joins TRBV12-3 or TRBV12-4 and TRBJ2-1; maybe TRBD1 (6 bases). Trimming left V 8 bases short and J 0 bases short, with 14 bases between. The CDR3 totals 15 residues. CDR3 coding DNA: TGTGCCAGCGGCGGACAGATTCCCTCCTACAATGAGCAGTTCTTC. It is translated as CASGGQIPSYNEQFF.